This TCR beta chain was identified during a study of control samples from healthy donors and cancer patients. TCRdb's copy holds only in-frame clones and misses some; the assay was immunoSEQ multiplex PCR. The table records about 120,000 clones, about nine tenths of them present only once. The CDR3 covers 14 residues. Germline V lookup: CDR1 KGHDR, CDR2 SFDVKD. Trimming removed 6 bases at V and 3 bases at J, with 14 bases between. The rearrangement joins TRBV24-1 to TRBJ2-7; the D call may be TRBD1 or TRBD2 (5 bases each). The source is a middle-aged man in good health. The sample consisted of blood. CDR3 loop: CATSSSSGGYEQYF. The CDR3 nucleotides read TGTGCCACCAGTTCTTCGTCTGGGGGCTACGAGCAGTACTTC.